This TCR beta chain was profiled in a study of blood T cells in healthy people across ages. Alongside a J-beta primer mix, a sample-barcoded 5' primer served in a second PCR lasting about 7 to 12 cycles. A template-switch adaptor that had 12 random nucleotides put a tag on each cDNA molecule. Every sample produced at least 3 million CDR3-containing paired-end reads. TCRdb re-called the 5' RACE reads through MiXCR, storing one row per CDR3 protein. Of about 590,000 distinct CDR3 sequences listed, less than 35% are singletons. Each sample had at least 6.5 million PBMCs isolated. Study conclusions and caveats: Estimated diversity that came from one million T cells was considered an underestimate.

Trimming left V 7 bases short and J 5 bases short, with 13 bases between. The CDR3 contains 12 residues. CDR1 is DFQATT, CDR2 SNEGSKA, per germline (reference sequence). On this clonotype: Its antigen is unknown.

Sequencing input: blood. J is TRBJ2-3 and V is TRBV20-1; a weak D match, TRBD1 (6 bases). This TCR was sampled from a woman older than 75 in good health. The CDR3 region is CSVPGVKDTQYF. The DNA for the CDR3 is TGCAGTGTTCCAGGGGTAAAAGATACGCAGTATTTT.